Given below is one T cell receptor (beta chain) in context. The antigen remains undetermined. The assay was immunoSEQ multiplex PCR, and TCRdb's table has in-frame clones only and misses some. Of roughly 100,000 clones listed, about 91% are singletons. The data stem from a study of T cell responses to AZD1222 COVID-19 vaccine. Doses given second, at about 4 or about 12 weeks, were pooled. Study-wide points: Spike-wide vaccine-associated CD4 TCRs dominated at 160-218 and 743-854. The number of AZD1222 recipients seropositive at baseline was only 6 or 7. In the spike-specific TCR repertoire, nearly half reportedly target unmutated variant regions.

CDR1 is DFQATT and CDR2 is SNEGSKA in the germline V gene (reference sequence). The V end lost 3 bases, the J end lost 6 bases, and 4 bases lay between the germline ends. There are 10 residues in the CDR3. This receptor was obtained from an adult who received the AZD1222 COVID-19 vaccine. The V gene is TRBV20-1, the J gene TRBJ2-3; D remains unclear. The source was peripheral blood, collected 28 days after the second AZD1222 dose. The CDR3 sequence: CSASPDTQYF. CDR3 coding DNA: TGCAGTGCTAGCCCTGATACGCAGTATTTT.